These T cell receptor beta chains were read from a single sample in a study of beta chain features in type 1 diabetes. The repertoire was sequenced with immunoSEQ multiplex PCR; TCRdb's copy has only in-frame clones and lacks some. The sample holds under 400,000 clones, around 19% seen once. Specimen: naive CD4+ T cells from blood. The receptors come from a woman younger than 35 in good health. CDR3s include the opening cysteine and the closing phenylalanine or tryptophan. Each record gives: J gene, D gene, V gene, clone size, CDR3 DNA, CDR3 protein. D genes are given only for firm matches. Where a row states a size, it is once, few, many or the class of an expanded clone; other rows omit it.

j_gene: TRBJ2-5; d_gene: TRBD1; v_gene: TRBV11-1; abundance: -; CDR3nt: TGTGCCAGCAGCCCTCAGGACAGGGGGCCATTAGAGACCCAGTACTTC; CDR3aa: CASSPQDRGPLETQYF
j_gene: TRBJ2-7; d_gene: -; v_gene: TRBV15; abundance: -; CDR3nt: TGTGCCACCAGCAGAGGACATAGTGTTCCGAACGAGCAGTACTTC; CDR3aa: CATSRGHSVPNEQYF
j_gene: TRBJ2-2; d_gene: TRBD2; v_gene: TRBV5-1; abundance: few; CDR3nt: TGCGCCAGCAGCTTCAGCGGGAGGGCCTCGGCCGGGGAGCTGTTTTTT; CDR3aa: CASSFSGRASAGELFF
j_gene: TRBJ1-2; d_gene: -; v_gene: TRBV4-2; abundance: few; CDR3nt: TGTGCCAGCAGCCAAGATAGACCAGGCGGCTACACCTTC; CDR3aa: CASSQDRPGGYTF
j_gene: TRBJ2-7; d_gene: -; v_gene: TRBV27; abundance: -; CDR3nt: TGTGCCAGCAGTTTAGGTGGGCGGGCCTTATACGAGCAGTACTTC; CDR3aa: CASSLGGRALYEQYF
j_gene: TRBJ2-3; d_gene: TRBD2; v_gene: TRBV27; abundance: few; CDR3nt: TGTGCCAGCAGTTTTTCCCCGGGACTAGCGGGAAGCACAGATACGCAGTATTTT; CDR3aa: CASSFSPGLAGSTDTQYF
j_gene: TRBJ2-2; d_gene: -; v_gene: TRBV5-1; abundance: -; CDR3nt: TGCGCCAGCAGCTTGGTTAGCCCCGCGGGGACCGGGGAGCTGTTTTTT; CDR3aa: CASSLVSPAGTGELFF
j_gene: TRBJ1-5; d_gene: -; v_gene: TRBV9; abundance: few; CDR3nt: TGTGCCAGCAGCGTACATTCCAATCAGCCCCAGCATTTT; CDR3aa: CASSVHSNQPQHF
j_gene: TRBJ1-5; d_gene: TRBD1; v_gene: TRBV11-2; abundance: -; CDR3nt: TGTGCCAGCAGCTTAGGGACAGGGGGGGTTACTCAGCCCCAGCATTTT; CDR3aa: CASSLGTGGVTQPQHF
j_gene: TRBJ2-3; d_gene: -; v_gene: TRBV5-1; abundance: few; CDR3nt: TGCGCCAGCAGCTCCGTAGGGGGTGCCACAGATACGCAGTATTTT; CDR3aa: CASSSVGGATDTQYF
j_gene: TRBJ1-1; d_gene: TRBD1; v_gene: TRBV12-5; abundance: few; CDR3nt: TGTGCTAGTGGTTTAGGACAGGTGAACACTGAAGCTTTCTTT; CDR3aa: CASGLGQVNTEAFF
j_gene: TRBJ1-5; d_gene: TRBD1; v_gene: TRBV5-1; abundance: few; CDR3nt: TGCGCCAGCAGCCCCGGGGACAGGAGCAATCAGCCCCAGCATTTT; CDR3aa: CASSPGDRSNQPQHF
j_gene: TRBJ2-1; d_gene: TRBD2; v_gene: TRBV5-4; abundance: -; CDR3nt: TGTGCCAGCAGCTTGGGCGGCGGGGGGGCCGGGGAGCAGTTCTTC; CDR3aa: CASSLGGGGAGEQFF
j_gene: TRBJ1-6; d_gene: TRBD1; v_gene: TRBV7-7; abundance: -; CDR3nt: TGTGCTAGCAGCCATGGGACAGCTCGAAGCTCCTATAATTCACCCCTCCACTTT; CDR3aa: CASSHGTARSSYNSPLHF
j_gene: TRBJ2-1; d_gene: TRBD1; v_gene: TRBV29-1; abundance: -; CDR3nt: TGCAGCGCTGCGGACAGGGCTCATGAGCAGTTCTTC; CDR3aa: CSAADRAHEQFF
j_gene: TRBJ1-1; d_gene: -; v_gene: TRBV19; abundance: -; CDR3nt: TGTGCCAGTAGTACCCCACAGGGGAACACTGAAGCTTTCTTT; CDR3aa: CASSTPQGNTEAFF
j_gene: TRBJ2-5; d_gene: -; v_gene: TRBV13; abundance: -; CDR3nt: TGTGCCAGCAGCTTAGAGGCAGGGATAGAGACCCAGTACTTC; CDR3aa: CASSLEAGIETQYF
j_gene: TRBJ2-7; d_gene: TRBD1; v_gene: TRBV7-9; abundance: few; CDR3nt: TGTGCCAGCAGCTCAGGGACAGGCTACGAGCAGTACTTC; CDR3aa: CASSSGTGYEQYF
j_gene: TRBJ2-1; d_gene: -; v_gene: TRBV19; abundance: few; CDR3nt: TGTGCCAGTAGTTCACAGGGAGGGTACAATGAGCAGTTCTTC; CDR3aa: CASSSQGGYNEQFF
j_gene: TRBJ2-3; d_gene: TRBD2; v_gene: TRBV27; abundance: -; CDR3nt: TGTGCCAGCAGTCTCAGACTAGCGGGGGCCGCAGATACGCAGTATTTT; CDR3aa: CASSLRLAGAADTQYF
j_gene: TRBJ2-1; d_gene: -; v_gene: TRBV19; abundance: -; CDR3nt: TGTGCCAGTAAACAGGGAAGGAACAATGAGCAGTTCTTC; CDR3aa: CASKQGRNNEQFF
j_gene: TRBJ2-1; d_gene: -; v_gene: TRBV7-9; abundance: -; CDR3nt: TGTGCCAGCAGCTTAGAAGCGCTCCTACCTGAGCAGTTCTTC; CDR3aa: CASSLEALLPEQFF
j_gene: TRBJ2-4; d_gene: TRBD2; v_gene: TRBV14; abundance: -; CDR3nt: TGTGCCAGCAGCCACTCGGGAGGGGGAAACATTCAGTACTTC; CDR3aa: CASSHSGGGNIQYF
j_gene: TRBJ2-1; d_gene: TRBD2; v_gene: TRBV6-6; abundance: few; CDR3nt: TGTGCCAGCAGTTACTCGTTCTCGGGAGGGCCCAATGAGCAGTTCTTC; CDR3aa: CASSYSFSGGPNEQFF
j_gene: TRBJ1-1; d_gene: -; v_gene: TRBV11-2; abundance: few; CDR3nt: TGTGCCAGCAGCTTAGACAGAGAAGCTTTCTTT; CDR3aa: CASSLDREAFF
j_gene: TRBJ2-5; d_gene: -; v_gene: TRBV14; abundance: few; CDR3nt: TGTGCCAGCAGCCAAGCAGGGCAGCCCCAAGAGACCCAGTACTTC; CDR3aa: CASSQAGQPQETQYF
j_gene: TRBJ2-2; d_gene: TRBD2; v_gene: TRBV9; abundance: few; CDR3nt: TGTGCCAGCAGCGTAGCGGGGGGCACCGGGGAGCTGTTTTTT; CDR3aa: CASSVAGGTGELFF
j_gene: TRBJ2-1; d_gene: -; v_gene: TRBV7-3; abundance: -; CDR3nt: TGTGCCAGCAGCTTAAGGTGGGGGGTGTACAATGAGCAGTTCTTC; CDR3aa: CASSLRWGVYNEQFF
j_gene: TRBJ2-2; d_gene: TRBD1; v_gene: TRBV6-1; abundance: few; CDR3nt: TGTGCCAGCACTGGGGGGGGACAGGGGCCCGGGGAGCTGTTTTTT; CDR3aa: CASTGGGQGPGELFF
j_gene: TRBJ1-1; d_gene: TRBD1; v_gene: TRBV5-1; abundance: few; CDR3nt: TGCGCCAGCAGCTTGGAGGGGACAGCCACTGAAGCTTTCTTT; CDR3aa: CASSLEGTATEAFF
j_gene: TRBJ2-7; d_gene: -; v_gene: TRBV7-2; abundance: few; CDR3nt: TGTGCCAGCAGCCCGCCCGGGACCCAGGGGCTTCGCGAGCAGTACTTC; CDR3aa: CASSPPGTQGLREQYF
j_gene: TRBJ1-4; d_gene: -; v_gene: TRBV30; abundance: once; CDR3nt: TGTGCCTGGAGCCTGGGGCTTAATGAAAAACTGTTTTTT; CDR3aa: CAWSLGLNEKLFF
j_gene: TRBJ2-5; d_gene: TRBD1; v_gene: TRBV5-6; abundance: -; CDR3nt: TGTGCCAGCAGCTTGGTGGCAGGGGGACAAGAGACCCAGTACTTC; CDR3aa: CASSLVAGGQETQYF